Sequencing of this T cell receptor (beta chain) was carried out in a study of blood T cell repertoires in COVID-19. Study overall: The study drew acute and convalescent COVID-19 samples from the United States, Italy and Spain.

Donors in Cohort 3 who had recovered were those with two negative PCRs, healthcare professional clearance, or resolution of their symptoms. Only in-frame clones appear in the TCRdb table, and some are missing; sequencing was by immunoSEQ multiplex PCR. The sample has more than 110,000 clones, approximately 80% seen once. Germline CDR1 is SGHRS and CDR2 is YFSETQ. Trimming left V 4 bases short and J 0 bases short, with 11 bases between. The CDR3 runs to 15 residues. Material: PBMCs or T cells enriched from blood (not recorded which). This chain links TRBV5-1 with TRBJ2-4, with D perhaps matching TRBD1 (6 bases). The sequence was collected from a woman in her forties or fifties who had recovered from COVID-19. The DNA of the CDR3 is TGCGCCAGCAGCCTGGGACAACAAGCCAAAAACATTCAGTACTTC. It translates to CASSLGQQAKNIQYF.